This T cell receptor (beta chain) was recorded in a study of T cells in Graves' hyperthyroidism and ophthalmopathy. General study findings and limits: With a median lead of around 5.9 months before onset, the model predicted ophthalmopathy.

The investigators amplified TCR beta CDR3 regions from RNA transcripts. First-round RT-PCR targeting the TCR CDR3 was performed with the HTBI primer set. TCRdb reprocessed the multiplex PCR reads with MiXCR, giving one entry per CDR3 protein. The table has a few hundred thousand distinct CDR3 sequences, approximately 14% seen once. Out of 10 ml of fresh peripheral blood came the PBMCs. V was shortened by 2 bases and J by 0 bases, with 11 bases between the two germline ends. CDR3 length: 16 residues. Germline V gene sequence: CDR1 LNHDA, CDR2 SQIVND (reference sequence). Worth noting for this clonotype: Its antigen remains unknown.

This sequence was found in a woman under 40 with Graves' hyperthyroidism that later progressed to Graves' ophthalmopathy. The sequenced sample was blood. The chain joins TRBV19 to TRBJ2-1; D uncertain. The CDR3 coding sequence is TGTGCCAGTAGTATATGGGAAGGTAGCTCCTACAATGAGCAGTTCTTC. Protein: CASSIWEGSSYNEQFF. The complete variable domain, with remaining parts taken from reference TRBV19 and TRBJ2-1, reads DGGITQSPKYLFRKEGQNVTLSCEQNLNHDAMYWYRQDPGQGLRLIYYSQIVNDFQKGDIAEGYSVSREKKESFPLTVTSAQKNPTAFYLCASSIWEGSSYNEQFFGPGTRLTVL.